These T cell receptor beta chains were read from a single sample in a study of cytomegalovirus exposure and HLA in healthy donors. Using immunoSEQ multiplex PCR, the repertoire was profiled, and TCRdb retains in-frame clones only, with some absent. Seen here are about 190,000 clones, over 70% observed once, and the top ten hold 2.1%. Sequencing was performed on PBMCs. These TCRs come from a woman aged 18-29 years in good health and CMV-seropositive. The conserved cysteine and the conserved F or W are not part of the CDR3 here.

V | CDR3
TRBV10-1 | ASSDRLAGDEQF
TRBV18 | ASSPQGSGGYT
TRBV7-2 | ASSLEDSTDTQY
TRBV7-9 | ASSSPRGYSPLH
TRBV7-8 | ASSLLRGRGLF
TRBV6-1 | ASSIAGTNYGYT
TRBV6-4 | ASSDGALEVNEQF
TRBV5-1 | ASSLVAGDHEQF
TRBV11-2 | ASSPPTRPTGTQY
TRBV7-2 | ASSSEGVTSTDAQY
TRBV6-1 | ASEKSRYEQY
TRBV19 | ASSDSYNEKLF
TRBV6-1 | ASSNTGGVYEQY
TRBV5-4 | ASSLAGNSGNTIY
TRBV4-1 | ASSHTQQGSYNEQF
TRBV27 | ASSSDRVGQPQH
TRBV5-1 | ASSLSGQFSTDTQY
TRBV11-3 | ASSSDRGQETQY
TRBV28 | ASSAHAGSNQPQH
TRBV19 | ASPGDSGNTIY
TRBV28 | ASSSPGLALSTDTQY
TRBV5-1 | ASSTRTEVDIQY
TRBV9 | ASSVGGLNTIY
TRBV5-4 | ASSTDRGPYEQY
TRBV27 | ASGENGGLAGSADTQY
TRBV6-6 | ASSWGTGHSGNTIY
TRBV6-1 | ASSEEGIHYGYT
TRBV6-6 | ASSHQPGQGLSPLH
TRBV9 | ASSVGLLAGTDTQY
TRBV10-3 | AISERGQGAGELF
TRBV5-1 | ASSLGYADTGELF
TRBV6-1 | ASSEAGLGAGELF
TRBV19 | ASSPSGFIDTQY
TRBV6-1 | ASSEADRAGNQPQH
TRBV30 | AWKRTAGYGELF
TRBV28 | ASLIGQGARETQY
TRBV4-2 | ASSHTGTSNEKLF
TRBV10-3 | AISASSYEQY
TRBV14 | ASSPLRTGRGETQY
TRBV29-1 | SVGQGDSTEAF
TRBV4-2 | ASSRARSSDDEQY
TRBV7-9 | ASSLPKAGGQGNEKLF
TRBV28 | ASSFPLEDGQPQH
TRBV5-4 | ASSSTSGAPTDTQY
TRBV7-3 | ASRRERGVHSEQF
TRBV21-1 | ASSKEGDRVSYEQY
TRBV11-2 | ASSFKRRNTGELF
TRBV4-3 | ASSQLAGGRDEQF
TRBV9 | ASSQGGGVSYEQY
TRBV11-2 | ASSSGQEQPQH
TRBV9 | ASSVTSGGVGETQY
TRBV5-1 | ASSLEGTGSNSPLH
TRBV28 | ASYSPNQPQH
TRBV6-5 | ASSYVRYNSPLH
TRBV6-4 | ASSARGNTEAF